Reported below is one TCR beta chain. Sequencing used immunoSEQ v3. This table comes from immunoSEQ multiplex PCR, and its TCRdb copy is limited to in-frame clones, with some not included. The top ten clones hold roughly 8.9% of a sample with over 10,000 clones, 66% of them seen once. V lost 5 bases and J lost 7, with 9 bases in between. The CDR3 runs 11 residues. Germline-derived CDR1 and CDR2 are MDHEN and SYDVKM. This entry comes from a study of TIL therapy for anti-PD-1-resistant metastatic lung cancer. Specified time point: pre-treatment sample, taken before nivolumab and TIL therapy. The tumor samples were excised metastases, mostly pleural nodules or supraclavicular lymph nodes.

The chain couples TRBV28 to TRBJ2-7; D is perhaps TRBD2 (6 bases). The starting material was tumor tissue, obtained at baseline. The sequence derives from a woman aged 30-79 years with non-small cell lung cancer. CDR3 sequence (DNA): TGTGCCAGCAGTGGACGGGGGGAGCAGTACTTC. Its protein is CASSGRGEQYF.